The T cell receptor beta chain under discussion was sequenced for a study of blood T cell repertoires in COVID-19. The overall study: Researchers got acute and convalescent COVID-19 samples from the United States, Italy and Spain.

The junction had 5 bases not matched to a gene; V was cut back by 3 bases and J by 10 bases. There are 13 residues in the CDR3. Germline V CDR1 and CDR2: GTSNPN, SVGIG (reference sequence). Method: immunoSEQ multiplex PCR; TCRdb's copy keeps in-frame clones and lacks some. The table has 200,000 or so clones, about nine tenths seen once. Sequenced input: peripheral blood. The receptor was derived from a man in his sixties or seventies with active or convalescent COVID-19. The rearrangement uses TRBV30 and TRBJ1-6; TRBD1 matches 8 bases. DNA of the CDR3: TGTGCCTGGAGAAACAGGGGGGACTCACCCCTCCACTTT. Its translation is CAWRNRGDSPLHF.